The rows below give T cell receptor beta chains drawn from one sample of a study of blood T cell repertoires in COVID-19. The table came from immunoSEQ multiplex PCR; TCRdb's copy has only in-frame clones and leaves some out. Among roughly 66,000 clones listed, approximately 90% were seen once. Sequencing was carried out using peripheral blood. The origin of the receptors is a human donor in a cohort sampled during active COVID-19. Both conserved end residues are part of each CDR3. The D gene is left open where the match is weak.

j_gene,v_gene,d_gene,CDR3aa,CDR3nt
TRBJ1-3,TRBV4-3,.,CASSQDTRFGNTIYF,TGCGCCAGCAGCCAAGATACCAGATTTGGAAACACCATATATTTT
TRBJ2-7,TRBV7-8,.,CASSLEGGSYEQYF,TGTGCCAGCAGCTTAGAGGGCGGGTCCTACGAGCAGTACTTC
TRBJ2-5,TRBV6-5,TRBD1,CASSNYRGASRETQYF,TGTGCCAGCAGTAACTACAGGGGAGCCTCCCGGGAGACCCAGTACTTC
TRBJ1-1,TRBV18,.,CASSSQYQGEAFF,TGTGCCAGCTCATCCCAGTACCAGGGTGAAGCTTTCTTT
TRBJ2-1,TRBV6-4,TRBD2,CASREPGGPQVF,TGTGCCAGCAGAGAACCGGGGGGGCCCCAGGTCTTC
TRBJ2-1,TRBV6-2/TRBV6-3,TRBD2,CASSPAGLPNNEQFF,TGTGCCAGCAGTCCAGCGGGACTCCCTAACAATGAGCAGTTCTTC
TRBJ2-3,TRBV9,TRBD2,CASSVTSGGVTDTQYF,TGTGCCAGCAGCGTAACTAGCGGGGGGGTCACAGATACGCAGTATTTT
TRBJ2-5,TRBV5-1,TRBD2,CASSPAGGQETQYF,TGCGCCAGCAGCCCGGCGGGGGGACAAGAGACCCAGTACTTC
TRBJ1-1,TRBV12-5,.,CASGFRGGVGTEAFF,TGTGCTAGTGGTTTTAGAGGGGGGGTAGGCACTGAAGCTTTCTTT
TRBJ1-2,TRBV5-1,.,CASSLGVERGNYGYTF,TGCGCCAGCAGCTTGGGGGTTGAACGAGGGAACTATGGCTACACCTTC
TRBJ1-3,TRBV6-6,TRBD1,CAARQGSSGNTIYF,TGTGCCGCGCGACAGGGAAGCTCTGGAAACACCATATATTTT
TRBJ2-5,TRBV2,TRBD2,CASTDEWGGVETQYF,TGTGCCAGCACCGATGAGTGGGGGGGGGTAGAGACCCAGTACTTC